This T cell receptor (beta chain) was sequenced in a study of early T cells in non-severe SARS-CoV-2 infection. In the library, individual cDNA molecules carried attached unique molecular identifiers. Each CDR3 protein is one row after TCRdb ran MiXCR on the 5' RACE reads. Here the sample spans 65,000 to 95,000 distinct CDR3 sequences, around 9.9% being singletons. This clonotype has more than one count but fewer than ten. CDR3 length: 13 amino acids. V shed 4 bases and J 6 bases; nucleotides not matched to a gene: 7. The V gene's germline CDR1 is SGHRS and CDR2 YFSETQ. The specimen sequenced was whole blood. The sequence came from an adult who was a healthcare worker with PCR-confirmed SARS-CoV-2 infection or an uninfected control (not recorded which). V and J are TRBV5-1 and TRBJ2-7, with TRBD1 matching 7 bases. CDR3 nucleotide sequence: TGCGCCAGCAGCCGACAGGGTATCTCCGAGCAGTACTTC. This gives the protein CASSRQGISEQYF.